The 18 T cell receptor beta chains in this list originate from one sample, sequenced in a study of cytomegalovirus exposure and HLA in healthy donors. With 60 Vbeta and 13 Jbeta primers, the PCR was carried out. Assay used: immunoSEQ multiplex PCR; TCRdb lists only in-frame clones, some missing. The sample has 85,000 to 110,000 clones, 66% seen once; the top ten hold around 3.5%. The specimen sequenced was PBMCs. The receptor set was obtained from a woman between 45 and 65 years old in good health and CMV-seronegative.

V is TRBV2 and J is TRBJ2-7, with 11 nucleotides matching TRBD1. The germline CDR1 and CDR2 sequences are SNHLY and FYNNEI. The length of the CDR3 is 15 residues. Trimming at V came to 7 bases and at J to 6 bases, leaving 11 bases not matched to a gene. Here the CDR3 DNA reads TGTGCCAGCATCCCCTTCGGACAGGGGGCTTTCGAGCAGTACTTC. This encodes CASIPFGQGAFEQYF.

The chain uses TRBV19 and TRBJ2-2, with D maybe TRBD1 (5 bases). Germline V gene lookup returns CDR1 LNHDA and CDR2 SQIVND (reference sequence). This CDR3 has 16 amino acids. The ends were cut back, 3 bases at V and 3 bases at J, with 14 bases in the middle. CDR3 protein: CASSIFQGRDTGELFF. In nucleotides, the CDR3 is TGTGCCAGTAGTATTTTTCAGGGCCGAGACACCGGGGAGCTGTTTTTT.

In its sample, this clone was seen once. The chain joins TRBV7-9 to TRBJ2-3, with a tentative D call TRBD1 (6 bases). The germline CDR1 and CDR2 sequences are SEHNR and FQNEAQ (reference sequence). This CDR3 has 17 residues. V lost 5 bases to trimming and J lost 2 bases, with 20 bases between them. The CDR3 DNA follows: TGTGCCAGCAGCATCGCTCCGGGACACCTTATCACAGATACGCAGTATTTT. Protein product: CASSIAPGHLITDTQYF.

This chain uses TRBV19 with TRBJ2-2; tentative D call: TRBD2 (5 bases). V gave up 6 bases and J gave up 4 bases, with 15 bases separating them. The CDR3 extends over 15 amino acids. CDR1 and CDR2 from the germline V gene are LNHDA and SQIVND (reference sequence). The CDR3 here is CASSFDYSFTGELFF. As DNA, the CDR3 is TGTGCCAGTAGCTTTGACTACAGCTTCACCGGGGAGCTGTTTTTT.

The V gene is TRBV5-4, the J gene TRBJ2-3; TRBD1 aligns across 10 bases. CDR1 and CDR2 (germline): SGHNT, YYREEE (reference sequence). The CDR3 consists of 16 residues. The junction had 6 bases not matched to a gene; V was cut back by 3 bases and J by 2 bases. CDR3 in amino acids: CASSSGTGVSTDTQYF. DNA for the CDR3: TGTGCCAGCAGCTCAGGGACAGGGGTTTCCACAGATACGCAGTATTTT.

The J gene is TRBJ2-5, the V gene TRBV5-1; TRBD2 matches at 12 bases. The CDR3 has 16 amino acids. The ends lost 4 bases at V and 4 bases at J; junction bases unmatched: 8. The germline CDR1 and CDR2 sequences are SGHRS and YFSETQ. CDR3 nucleotides: TGCGCCAGCAGCCCCCCGACTAGCGGGAGTGGAGAGACCCAGTACTTC. Its protein is CASSPPTSGSGETQYF.

The chain's CDR3 is CAWKGRANYGYTF. The CDR3 bases are TGTGCCTGGAAGGGGAGGGCTAACTATGGCTACACCTTC. The chain employs TRBV30 and TRBJ1-2, with a weak D call TRBD1 (5 bases). Germline values: CDR1 GTSNPN, CDR2 SVGIG (reference sequence). The CDR3 spans 13 residues. Trimming removed 4 bases from V and 0 bases from J, with 9 bases in between.

About this clone: This sample also contains other DNA sequences that code for the same CDR3. CDR3 nucleotides: TGCAGCGTCGGGGGACAGGGGCTCGCAGATACGCAGTATTTT. Its translation is CSVGGQGLADTQYF. The rearrangement joins TRBV29-1 to TRBJ2-3; TRBD1 agrees at 10 bases. Germline CDR1 reads SQVTM; CDR2 reads ANQGSEA. V lost 6 bases, J lost 4 bases, and 7 bases stayed unmatched. This CDR3 has 14 residues.

This chain uses TRBV29-1 with TRBJ2-3; 9 bases fit TRBD1. V shed 7 bases and J 4 bases; nucleotides not matched to a gene: 3. Germline V gene sequence: CDR1 SQVTM, CDR2 ANQGSEA. The CDR3 is made up of 12 amino acids. This CDR3 is CSGYRGPDTQYF. The DNA for the CDR3 is TGCAGCGGTTACAGGGGGCCAGATACGCAGTATTTT.

This chain joins TRBV2 and TRBJ2-7; possible D gene TRBD1, 5 bases. CDR3 length: 14 amino acids. CDR1 and CDR2 (germline): SNHLY, FYNNEI. The germline V and J ends were trimmed by 3 bases and 6 bases, with 15 bases remaining between them. This CDR3 reads CASSDWTRAGEQYF. In DNA, the CDR3 is TGTGCCAGCAGTGATTGGACAAGGGCTGGCGAGCAGTACTTC.

The V and J genes are TRBV5-1 and TRBJ2-6; TRBD1 matches at 7 bases. This CDR3 region has 16 residues. After removal of 2 bases from V and 6 bases from J, the junction contained 8 bases not matched to a gene. Per the germline V gene, CDR1 is SGHRS and CDR2 is YFSETQ. The CDR3 coding sequence is TGCGCCAGCAGCTTTACAGGGGCTTTGGAGGCCAACGTCCTGACTTTC. Amino acids: CASSFTGALEANVLTF. The full variable domain, rest sourced from reference TRBV5-1 and TRBJ2-6, is KAGVTQTPRYLIKTRGQQVTLSCSPISGHRSVSWYQQTPGQGLQFLFEYFSETQRNKGNFPGRFSGRQFSNSRSEMNVSTLELGDSALYLCASSFTGALEANVLTFGAGSRLTVL.

This clone was counted only a few times. The gene calls are TRBV28 and TRBJ1-2; D call uncertain. The CDR3 has 14 amino acids. CDR1 MDHEN and CDR2 SYDVKM come from the germline V gene. V was clipped by 3 bases and J by 5 bases, with 13 bases between them. The DNA for the CDR3 is TGTGCCAGCAGTTTCCAACAAGTCCCGTATGGCTACACCTTC. Its protein is CASSFQQVPYGYTF.

The chain is built from TRBV30 and TRBJ2-5; D uncertain. The germline V gene has CDR1 GTSNPN and CDR2 SVGIG (reference sequence). V was pared by 1 base and J by 5 bases, with 8 bases between. The CDR3 has 12 residues. Written as DNA, the CDR3 is TGTGCCTGGAGTGGGGCTTGGGAGACCCAGTACTTC. Translating it yields CAWSGAWETQYF.

This clone is a singleton in its sample. The chain employs TRBV4-2 and TRBJ2-5, with D tentatively TRBD2 (5 bases). CDR1 and CDR2 from the germline V gene are LGHNA and YNFKEQ. The CDR3 runs to 15 residues. V was clipped by 0 bases and J by 5 bases, with 13 bases between them. The CDR3 DNA follows: TGTGCCAGCAGCCAAGAGTCATTCGCGGGTGAGACCCAGTACTTC. Its protein is CASSQESFAGETQYF.

V and J are TRBV5-5 and TRBJ1-1, with 7 bases that match TRBD1. The CDR3 has 13 amino acids. The junction had 7 bases not matched to a gene; V was cut back by 7 bases and J by 4 bases. Germline loops: CDR1 SGHKS, CDR2 YYEKEE (reference sequence). For the CDR3, the DNA is TGTGCCAGCTTCCGAGGACAGGTCACTGAAGCTTTCTTT. Translation: CASFRGQVTEAFF.

The rearrangement joins TRBV6-5 to TRBJ2-7; 10 bases align to TRBD2. The junction had 9 bases not matched to a gene; V was cut back by 5 bases and J by 5 bases. The CDR3 runs 15 residues. Germline loops: CDR1 MNHEY, CDR2 SVGAGI. DNA for the CDR3: TGTGCCAGCAGTACATATAGCGGGAGGAGGAACGAGCAGTACTTC. Encoded protein: CASSTYSGRRNEQYF.

The CDR3 nucleotides are TGTGCCAGCAGTACTAGCGGGGGAATCAATGAGCAGTTCTTC. Translated, it gives CASSTSGGINEQFF. The J gene is TRBJ2-1, the V gene TRBV6-4, with TRBD2 matching 11 bases. CDR1 and CDR2 (germline): MRHNA, SNTAGT. The CDR3 spans 14 residues. Trimming at V came to 5 bases and at J to 6 bases, leaving 3 bases not matched to a gene.

The chain joins TRBV4-3 to TRBJ2-3; 7 nucleotides line up with TRBD2. V lost 8 bases, J lost 6 bases, and 14 bases stayed unmatched. The CDR3 is 15 residues long. Germline CDR1 is LGHNA and CDR2 is YSLEER. The CDR3 sequence is CASALGRGGSDTQYF. In nucleotides, the CDR3 is TGCGCCAGCGCACTGGGGAGGGGAGGGTCCGATACGCAGTATTTT.